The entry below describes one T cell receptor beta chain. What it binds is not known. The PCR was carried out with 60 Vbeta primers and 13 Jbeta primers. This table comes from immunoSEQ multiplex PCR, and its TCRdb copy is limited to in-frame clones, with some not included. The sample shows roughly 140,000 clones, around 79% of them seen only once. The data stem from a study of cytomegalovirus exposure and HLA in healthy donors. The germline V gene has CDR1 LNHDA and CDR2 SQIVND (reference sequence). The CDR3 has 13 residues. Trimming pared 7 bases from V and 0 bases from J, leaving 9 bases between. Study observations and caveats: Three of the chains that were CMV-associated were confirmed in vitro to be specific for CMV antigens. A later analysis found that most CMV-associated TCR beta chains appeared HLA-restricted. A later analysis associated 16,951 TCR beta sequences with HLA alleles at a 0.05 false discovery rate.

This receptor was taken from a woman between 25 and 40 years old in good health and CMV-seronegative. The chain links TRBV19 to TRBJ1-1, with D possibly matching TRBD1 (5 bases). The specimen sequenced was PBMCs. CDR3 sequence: CASTTEMNTEAFF. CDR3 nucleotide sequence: TGTGCCAGTACGACAGAGATGAACACTGAAGCTTTCTTT.